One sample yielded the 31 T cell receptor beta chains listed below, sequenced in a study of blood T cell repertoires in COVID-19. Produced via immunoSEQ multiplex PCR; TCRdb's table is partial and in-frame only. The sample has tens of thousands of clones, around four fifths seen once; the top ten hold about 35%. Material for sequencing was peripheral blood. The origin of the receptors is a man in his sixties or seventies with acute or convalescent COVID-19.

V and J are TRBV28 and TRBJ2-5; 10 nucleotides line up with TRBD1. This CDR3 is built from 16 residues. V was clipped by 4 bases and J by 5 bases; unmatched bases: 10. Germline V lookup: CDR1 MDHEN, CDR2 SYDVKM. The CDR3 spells CASSSPTGGGGETQYF. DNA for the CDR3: TGTGCCAGCAGTTCCCCGACAGGGGGCGGTGGGGAGACCCAGTACTTC. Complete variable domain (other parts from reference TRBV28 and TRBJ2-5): DVKVTQSSRYLVKRTGEKVFLECVQDMDHENMFWYRQDPGLGLRLIYFSYDVKMKEKGDIPEGYSVSREKKERFSLILESASTNQTSMYLCASSSPTGGGGETQYFGPGTRLLVL.

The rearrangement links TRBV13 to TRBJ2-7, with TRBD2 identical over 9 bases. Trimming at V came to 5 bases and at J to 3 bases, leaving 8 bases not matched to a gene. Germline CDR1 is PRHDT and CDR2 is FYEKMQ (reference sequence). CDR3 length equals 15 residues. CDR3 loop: CASSLRLADNYEQYF. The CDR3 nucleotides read TGTGCCAGCAGCCTGCGACTAGCGGACAACTACGAGCAGTACTTC.

This CDR3 is CASSVTGPRDEQYF. The CDR3 nucleotides read TGTGCCAGCAGCGTGACAGGCCCTCGGGACGAGCAGTACTTC. V is TRBV28 and J is TRBJ2-7; TRBD1 is a possible D gene (6 bases). With 6 bases removed from V and 5 bases from J, the gap between germline ends came to 17 bases. Germline CDR1 and CDR2: MDHEN and SYDVKM. This CDR3 is 14 amino acids long.

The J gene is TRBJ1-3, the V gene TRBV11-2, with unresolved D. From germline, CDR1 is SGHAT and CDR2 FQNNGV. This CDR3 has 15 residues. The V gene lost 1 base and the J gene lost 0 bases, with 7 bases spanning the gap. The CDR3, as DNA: TGTGCCAGCAGCTTAGGTCCTGTCTCTGGAAACACCATATATTTT. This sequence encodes CASSLGPVSGNTIYF.

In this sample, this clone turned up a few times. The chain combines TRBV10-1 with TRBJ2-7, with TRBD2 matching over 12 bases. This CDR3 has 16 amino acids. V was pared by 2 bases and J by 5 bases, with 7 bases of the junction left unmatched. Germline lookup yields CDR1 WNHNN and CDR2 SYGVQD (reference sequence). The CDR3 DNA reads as TGCGCCAGCAGTGAGGGACTAGCGGGACAAGTCCACGAGCAGTACTTC. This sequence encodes CASSEGLAGQVHEQYF.

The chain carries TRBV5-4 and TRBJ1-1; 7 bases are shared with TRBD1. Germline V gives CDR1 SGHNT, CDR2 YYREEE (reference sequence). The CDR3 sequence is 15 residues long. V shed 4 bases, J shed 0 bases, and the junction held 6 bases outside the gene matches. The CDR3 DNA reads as TGTGCCAGCAGCCATCAGACAGGGATGAACACTGAAGCTTTCTTT. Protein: CASSHQTGMNTEAFF.

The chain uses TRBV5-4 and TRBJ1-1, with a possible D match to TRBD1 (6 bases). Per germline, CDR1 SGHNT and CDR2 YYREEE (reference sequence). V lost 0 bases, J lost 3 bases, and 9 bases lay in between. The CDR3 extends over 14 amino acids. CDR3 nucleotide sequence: TGTGCCAGCAGCTTGGTAGCAGGGGACACTGAAGCTTTCTTT. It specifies CASSLVAGDTEAFF.

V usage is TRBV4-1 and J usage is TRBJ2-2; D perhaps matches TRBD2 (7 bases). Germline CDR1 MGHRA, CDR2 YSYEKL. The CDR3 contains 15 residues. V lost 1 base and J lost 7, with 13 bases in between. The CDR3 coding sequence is TGCGCCAGCAGCCAAGGCAGGGAGGGGGACGGGGAGCTGTTTTTT. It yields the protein CASSQGREGDGELFF.

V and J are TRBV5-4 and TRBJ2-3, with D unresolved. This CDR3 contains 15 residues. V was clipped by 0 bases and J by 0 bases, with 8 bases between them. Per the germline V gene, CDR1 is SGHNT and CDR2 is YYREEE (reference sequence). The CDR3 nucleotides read TGTGCCAGCAGCTTGGTTGGCGGTAGCACAGATACGCAGTATTTT. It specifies CASSLVGGSTDTQYF.

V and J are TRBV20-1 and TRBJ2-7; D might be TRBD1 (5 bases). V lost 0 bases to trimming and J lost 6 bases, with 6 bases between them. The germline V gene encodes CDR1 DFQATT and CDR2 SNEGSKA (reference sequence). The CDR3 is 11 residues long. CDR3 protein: CSARDRVEQYF. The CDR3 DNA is TGCAGTGCTAGAGACAGGGTCGAGCAGTACTTC.

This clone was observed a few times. The CDR3 DNA reads TGTGCCAGCAGTTCTCTAGGACAGTACAATGAGCAGTTCTTC. Residues: CASSSLGQYNEQFF. This rearrangement joins TRBV6-5 to TRBJ2-1, with D perhaps TRBD1 (6 bases). Germline V gene data show CDR1 as MNHEY and CDR2 as SVGAGI. Trimming shortened V by 4 bases and J by 4 bases, and 11 bases separated the two germline ends. The CDR3 contains 14 residues.

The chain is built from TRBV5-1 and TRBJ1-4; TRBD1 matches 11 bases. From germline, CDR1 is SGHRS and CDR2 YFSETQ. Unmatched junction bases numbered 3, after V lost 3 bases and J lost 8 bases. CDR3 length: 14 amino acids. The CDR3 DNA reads TGCGCCAGCAGCTCGGACAGGGGGCGGGAAAAACTGTTTTTT. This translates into CASSSDRGREKLFF.

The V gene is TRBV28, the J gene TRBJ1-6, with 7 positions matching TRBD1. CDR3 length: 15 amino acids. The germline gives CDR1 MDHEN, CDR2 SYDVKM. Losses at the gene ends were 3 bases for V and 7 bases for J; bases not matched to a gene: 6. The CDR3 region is CASSFMRGRNSPLHF. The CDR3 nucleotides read TGTGCCAGCAGTTTTATGAGGGGGCGGAATTCACCCCTCCACTTT.

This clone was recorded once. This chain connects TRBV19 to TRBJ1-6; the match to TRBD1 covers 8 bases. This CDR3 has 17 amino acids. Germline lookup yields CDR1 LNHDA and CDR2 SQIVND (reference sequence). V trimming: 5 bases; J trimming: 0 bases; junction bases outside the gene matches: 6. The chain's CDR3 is CASSGTGPSSYNSPLHF. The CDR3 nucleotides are TGTGCCAGTAGTGGGACAGGCCCGAGCTCCTATAATTCACCCCTCCACTTT. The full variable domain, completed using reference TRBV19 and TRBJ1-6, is DGGITQSPKYLFRKEGQNVTLSCEQNLNHDAMYWYRQDPGQGLRLIYYSQIVNDFQKGDIAEGYSVSREKKESFPLTVTSAQKNPTAFYLCASSGTGPSSYNSPLHFGNGTRLTVT.

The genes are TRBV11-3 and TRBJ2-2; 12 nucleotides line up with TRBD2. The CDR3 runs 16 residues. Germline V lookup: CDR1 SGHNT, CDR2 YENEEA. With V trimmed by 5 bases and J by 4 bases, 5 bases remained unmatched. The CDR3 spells CASSLTSGGTTGELFF. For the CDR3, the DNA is TGTGCCAGCAGCCTTACTAGCGGGGGGACCACCGGGGAGCTGTTTTTT.

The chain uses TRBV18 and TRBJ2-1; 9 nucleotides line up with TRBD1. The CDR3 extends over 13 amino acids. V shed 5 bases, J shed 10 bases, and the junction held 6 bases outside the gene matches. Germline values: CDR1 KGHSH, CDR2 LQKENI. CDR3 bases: TGTGCCAGCTCAACTACAGGGGGCAACGAGCAGTTCTTC. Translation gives CASSTTGGNEQFF.

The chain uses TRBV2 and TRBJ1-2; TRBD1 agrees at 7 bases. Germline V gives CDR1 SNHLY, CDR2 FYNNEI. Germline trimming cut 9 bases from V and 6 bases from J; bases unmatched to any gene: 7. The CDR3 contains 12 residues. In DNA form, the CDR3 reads TGTGCCAGATCCGACAGGGTCGATGGCTACACCTTC. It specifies CARSDRVDGYTF.

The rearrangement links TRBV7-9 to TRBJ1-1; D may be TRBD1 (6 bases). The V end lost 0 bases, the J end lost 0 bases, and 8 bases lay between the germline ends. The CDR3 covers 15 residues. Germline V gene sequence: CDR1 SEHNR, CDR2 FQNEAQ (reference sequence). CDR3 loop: CASSLAQGLNTEAFF. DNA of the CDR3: TGTGCCAGCAGCTTAGCACAGGGTTTGAACACTGAAGCTTTCTTT.

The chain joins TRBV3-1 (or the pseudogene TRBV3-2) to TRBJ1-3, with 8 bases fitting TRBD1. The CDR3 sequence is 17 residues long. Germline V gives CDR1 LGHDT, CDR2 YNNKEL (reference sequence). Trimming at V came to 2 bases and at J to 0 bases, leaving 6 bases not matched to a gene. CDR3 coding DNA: TGTGCCAGCAGCCAAACCCCAACAGGGGGCTCTGGAAACACCATATATTTT. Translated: CASSQTPTGGSGNTIYF.

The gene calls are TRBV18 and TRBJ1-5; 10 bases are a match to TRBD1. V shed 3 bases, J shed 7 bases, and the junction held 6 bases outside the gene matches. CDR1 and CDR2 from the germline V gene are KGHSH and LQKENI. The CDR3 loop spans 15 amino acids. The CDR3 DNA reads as TGTGCCAGCTCACCGACAGGGGGCGGTGTGCAGCCCCAGCATTTT. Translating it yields CASSPTGGGVQPQHF.

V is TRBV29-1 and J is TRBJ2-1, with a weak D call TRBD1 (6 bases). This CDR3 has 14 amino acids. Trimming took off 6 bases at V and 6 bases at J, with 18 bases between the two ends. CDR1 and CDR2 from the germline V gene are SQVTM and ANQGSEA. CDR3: CSVVPPGHFNEQFF. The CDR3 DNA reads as TGCAGCGTGGTTCCTCCGGGACACTTCAATGAGCAGTTCTTC.

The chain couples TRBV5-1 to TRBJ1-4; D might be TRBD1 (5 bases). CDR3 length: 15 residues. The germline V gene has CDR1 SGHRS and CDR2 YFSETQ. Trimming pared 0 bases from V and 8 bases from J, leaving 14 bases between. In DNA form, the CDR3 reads TGCGCCAGCAGCTTGGATTTCAGGCCAGGGGAAAAACTGTTTTTT. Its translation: CASSLDFRPGEKLFF.

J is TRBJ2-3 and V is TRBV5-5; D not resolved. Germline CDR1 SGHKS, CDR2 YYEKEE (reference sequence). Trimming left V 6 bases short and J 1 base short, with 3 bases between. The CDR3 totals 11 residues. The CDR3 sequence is CASIGTDTQYF. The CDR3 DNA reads TGTGCCAGCATAGGCACAGATACGCAGTATTTT.

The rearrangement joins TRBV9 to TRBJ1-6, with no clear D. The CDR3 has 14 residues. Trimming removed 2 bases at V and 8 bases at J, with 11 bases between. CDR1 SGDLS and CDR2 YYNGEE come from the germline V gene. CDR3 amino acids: CASSVAYSYSPLHF. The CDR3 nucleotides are TGTGCCAGCAGCGTCGCCTACAGCTATTCACCCCTCCACTTT. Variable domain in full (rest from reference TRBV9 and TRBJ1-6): DSGVTQTPKHLITATGQRVTLRCSPRSGDLSVYWYQQSLDQGLQFLIQYYNGEERAKGNILERFSAQQFPDLHSELNLSSLELGDSALYFCASSVAYSYSPLHFGNGTRLTVT.

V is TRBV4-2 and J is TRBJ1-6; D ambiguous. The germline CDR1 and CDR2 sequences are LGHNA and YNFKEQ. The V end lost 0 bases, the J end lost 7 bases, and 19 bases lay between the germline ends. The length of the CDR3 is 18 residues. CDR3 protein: CASSQESPRQVPNSPLHF. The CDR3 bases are TGTGCCAGCAGCCAAGAAAGCCCACGCCAGGTACCAAATTCACCCCTCCACTTT.

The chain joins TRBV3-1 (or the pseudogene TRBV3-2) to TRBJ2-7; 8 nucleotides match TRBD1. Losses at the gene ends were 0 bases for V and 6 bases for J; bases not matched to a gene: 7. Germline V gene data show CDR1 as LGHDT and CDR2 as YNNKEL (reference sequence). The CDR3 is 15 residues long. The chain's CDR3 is CASSQDINRGSEQYF. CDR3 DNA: TGTGCCAGCAGCCAAGATATAAACAGGGGGAGCGAGCAGTACTTC.

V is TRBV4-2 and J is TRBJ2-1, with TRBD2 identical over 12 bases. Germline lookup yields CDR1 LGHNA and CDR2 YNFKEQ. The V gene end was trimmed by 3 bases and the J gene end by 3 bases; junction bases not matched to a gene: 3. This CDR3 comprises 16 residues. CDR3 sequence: CASSQTSGGLYNEQFF. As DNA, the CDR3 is TGTGCCAGCAGCCAGACTAGCGGGGGCCTCTACAATGAGCAGTTCTTC.

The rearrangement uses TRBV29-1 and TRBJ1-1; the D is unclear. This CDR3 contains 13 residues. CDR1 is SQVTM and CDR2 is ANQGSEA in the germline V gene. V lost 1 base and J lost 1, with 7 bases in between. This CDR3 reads CSVEAYRNTEAFF. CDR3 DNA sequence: TGCAGCGTTGAAGCCTACAGGAACACTGAAGCTTTCTTT. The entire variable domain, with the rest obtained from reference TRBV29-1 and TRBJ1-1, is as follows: SAVISQKPSRDICQRGTSLTIQCQVDSQVTMMFWYRQQPGQSLTLIATANQGSEATYESGFVIDKFPISRPNLTFSTLTVSNMSPEDSSIYLCSVEAYRNTEAFFGQGTRLTVV.

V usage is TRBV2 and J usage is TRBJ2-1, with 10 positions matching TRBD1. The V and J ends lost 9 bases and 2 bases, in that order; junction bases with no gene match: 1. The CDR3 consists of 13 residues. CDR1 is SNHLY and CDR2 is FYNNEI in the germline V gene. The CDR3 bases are TGTGCCAGTGGACAGGGGGCCTACAATGAGCAGTTCTTC. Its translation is CASGQGAYNEQFF.

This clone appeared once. CDR3 region: CASSPKGATQYF. DNA of the CDR3: TGTGCCAGCAGCCCTAAGGGGGCTACGCAGTATTTT. V and J are TRBV6-2 or TRBV6-3 and TRBJ2-3; 7 positions agree with TRBD1. V was pared by 6 bases and J by 8 bases, with 5 bases of the junction left unmatched. Per germline, CDR1 MNHEY and CDR2 SVGEGT. The CDR3 sequence is 12 residues long.

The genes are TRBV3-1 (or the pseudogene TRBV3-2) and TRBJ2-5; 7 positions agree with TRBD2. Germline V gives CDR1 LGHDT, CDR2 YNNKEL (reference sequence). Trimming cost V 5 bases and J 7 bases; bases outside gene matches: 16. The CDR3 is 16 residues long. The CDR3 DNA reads TGTGCCAGCAGCGGAGCGGGACTTATCTCTTCGTGGACCCAGTACTTC. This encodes CASSGAGLISSWTQYF.